The 11 T cell receptor beta chains listed next were all sequenced from one sample in a study of radiotherapy plus CTLA-4 blockade in lung cancer. TCRdb's table, derived via immunoSEQ multiplex PCR, lists solely in-frame clones and lacks some. The sample includes roughly 110,000 clones, 70% to 90% seen only once; the top ten take 2% to 2.5%. The material sequenced was peripheral blood, taken from a patient treated with radiotherapy plus ipilimumab. Receptors originate from a human donor with non-small cell lung cancer that progressed on radiotherapy plus ipilimumab. Some clones in this sample may be carry-over from other donors' samples.

The genes are TRBV29-1 and TRBJ1-4, with D unresolved. CDR1 SQVTM and CDR2 ANQGSEA come from the germline V gene. The V and J ends lost 6 bases and 3 bases respectively, with 14 bases between them. CDR3 length equals 14 residues. The CDR3 spells CSVAVSLSNEKLFF. The CDR3 nucleotides are TGCAGCGTAGCAGTCAGCCTGTCTAATGAAAAACTGTTTTTT.

This clone came up a few times. The chain recombines TRBV5-1 with TRBJ1-4, with D uncertain. Germline V gene sequence: CDR1 SGHRS, CDR2 YFSETQ. Trimming cost V 4 bases and J 4 bases, with 5 bases left between them. The CDR3 length is 12 residues. The CDR3 protein is CASSQDNEKLFF. In DNA form, the CDR3 reads TGCGCCAGCAGCCAGGATAATGAAAAACTGTTTTTT.

The chain has TRBV6-6 and TRBJ1-2; 9 bases align to TRBD1. Looked up from germline, CDR1 is MNHNY and CDR2 is SVGAGI (reference sequence). The CDR3 runs 15 residues. V lost 0 bases, J lost 7 bases, and 6 bases stayed unmatched. CDR3 region: CASSYSPTGGFGYTF. In DNA form, the CDR3 reads TGTGCCAGCAGTTACTCCCCGACAGGGGGGTTTGGCTACACCTTC.

CDR3 sequence reads: CASSLANGNTEAFF. In DNA, the CDR3 is TGTGCCAGCAGCTTGGCAAACGGGAACACTGAAGCTTTCTTT. The chain links TRBV5-4 to TRBJ1-1; no firm D call. The V gene's germline CDR1 is SGHNT and CDR2 YYREEE (reference sequence). Trimming cost V 0 bases and J 1 base, with 7 bases left between them. The CDR3 runs 14 residues.

The genes are TRBV30 and TRBJ1-6; a possible D gene is TRBD1 (5 bases). V lost 2 bases, J lost 7 bases, and 12 bases lay in between. The CDR3 is 14 amino acids. CDR1 and CDR2 (germline): GTSNPN, SVGIG (reference sequence). Written as DNA, the CDR3 is TGTGCCTGGAGTCCCCGGGACGGGAATTCACCCCTCCACTTT. Residues: CAWSPRDGNSPLHF.

This clone was counted once. The V call is TRBV9, the J call TRBJ1-1; no definite D call. Germline values: CDR1 SGDLS, CDR2 YYNGEE. V dropped 4 bases and J dropped 1 base, with 11 bases sitting between them. CDR3 length: 14 amino acids. In DNA, the CDR3 is TGTGCCAGCAGCCCCCTGGCGGGGAACACTGAAGCTTTCTTT. Amino acids: CASSPLAGNTEAFF. Looking up the rest from reference TRBV9 and TRBJ1-1 gives the full variable domain: DSGVTQTPKHLITATGQRVTLRCSPRSGDLSVYWYQQSLDQGLQFLIQYYNGEERAKGNILERFSAQQFPDLHSELNLSSLELGDSALYFCASSPLAGNTEAFFGQGTRLTVV.

CDR3 in amino acids: CASSPGGTGGERNYGYTF. For the CDR3, the DNA is TGTGCCAGCAGCCCCGGGGGGACAGGGGGAGAAAGGAACTATGGCTACACCTTC. The genes are TRBV4-2 and TRBJ1-2, with TRBD1 matching over 11 bases. The J segment lost 2 bases and the V segment lost 4 bases, leaving 12 bases of the junction unmatched. The CDR3 spans 18 residues. Per the germline V gene, CDR1 is LGHNA and CDR2 is YNFKEQ.

This clone was detected a few times. The chain combines TRBV27 with TRBJ2-7; the D call may be TRBD1 or TRBD2 (6 bases each). Trimming took 6 bases from V and 7 from J, leaving 22 bases between them. The CDR3 loop spans 15 amino acids. The germline gives CDR1 MNHEY, CDR2 SMNVEV (reference sequence). CDR3 in DNA: TGTGCCAGCAGGACTAACAGGGCGGGGTTCGCGGAGCAGTACTTC. Its protein is CASRTNRAGFAEQYF.

The gene calls are TRBV7-8 and TRBJ1-2; D is perhaps TRBD1 (6 bases). Per the germline V gene, CDR1 is SGHVS and CDR2 is FQNEAQ. The CDR3 runs 12 residues. Trimming took 8 bases from V and 5 from J, leaving 12 bases between them. The chain's CDR3 is CASGQTTYGYTF. CDR3 bases: TGTGCCAGCGGACAGACCACTTATGGCTACACCTTC.

This rearrangement joins TRBV19 to TRBJ1-4, with 10 bases matching TRBD1. Losses at the gene ends were 4 bases for V and 7 bases for J; bases not matched to a gene: 6. The CDR3 extends over 15 amino acids. Germline assignment: CDR1 LNHDA and CDR2 SQIVND (reference sequence). The CDR3 DNA follows: TGTGCCAGTAGTACACGGACAGGGGGGAGTGAAAAACTGTTTTTT. This sequence encodes CASSTRTGGSEKLFF. The complete variable domain, with remaining parts taken from reference TRBV19 and TRBJ1-4, reads DGGITQSPKYLFRKEGQNVTLSCEQNLNHDAMYWYRQDPGQGLRLIYYSQIVNDFQKGDIAEGYSVSREKKESFPLTVTSAQKNPTAFYLCASSTRTGGSEKLFFGSGTQLSVL.

The chain combines TRBV18 with TRBJ2-3, with 8 bases matching TRBD2. The CDR3 has 15 amino acids. The germline V gene has CDR1 KGHSH and CDR2 LQKENI. Trimming took 3 bases from V and 4 from J; bases not matched to a gene: 6. The CDR3 bases are TGTGCCAGCTCACCGTCGGGGGGGGCCGCAGATACGCAGTATTTT. Translation: CASSPSGGAADTQYF.